This T cell receptor (beta chain) was identified during a study of T cell responses to AZD1222 COVID-19 vaccine. Assay: immunoSEQ multiplex PCR; the TCRdb copy retains only in-frame clones and omits some. The profile shows about 120,000 clones, around 84% of them singletons. The CDR3 has 16 residues. V was pared by 4 bases and J by 7 bases, with 13 bases of the junction left unmatched. Germline values: CDR1 SGHNT, CDR2 YYREEE (reference sequence). Concerning this clone itself: The antigen is undetermined.

Study-wide findings and caveats: There were mostly white British donors and more females than males, and clonal diversity was possibly underestimated. Baseline seropositives among AZD1222 recipients totaled only 5 to 7.

The rearrangement joins TRBV5-4 to TRBJ2-2, with 7 bases matching TRBD1. The clonotype was recovered from an adult in good health. The sequencing used peripheral blood, collected on day 0 of AZD1222 vaccination. The CDR3 nucleotides read TGTGCCAGCAGCCGGACAGGACGAGGTGACGGCGGGGAGCTGTTTTTT. Protein product: CASSRTGRGDGGELFF.